This entry lists 17 T cell receptor beta chains sequenced from one sample in a study of CD8 T cells in ankylosing spondylitis. General observations from the study: For ankylosing spondylitis blood, a TCR beta motif of about eight highly homologous variants appeared characteristic.

One entry per CDR3 protein results from TCRdb running MiXCR on the 5' RACE reads. Here the sample spans approximately 400,000 distinct CDR3 sequences, approximately 17% being singletons. These receptors have no known antigen. The sample consisted of blood, either unsorted or a sorted T cell fraction (not recorded which). The receptors here all came from a male donor with ankylosing spondylitis.

This rearrangement joins TRBV7-3 to TRBJ2-1; 10 nucleotides align to TRBD2. Germline values: CDR1 SGHTA, CDR2 FQGTGA. V trimming: 1 base; J trimming: 6 bases; junction bases outside the gene matches: 3. The CDR3 is made up of 15 amino acids. CDR3 sequence: CASSLRLAGANEQFF. The CDR3 DNA follows: TGTGCCAGCAGCTTAAGGCTAGCGGGGGCCAATGAGCAGTTCTTC.

This clonotype has only a few counts. The chain couples TRBV5-1 to TRBJ1-1; D is uncertain. Trimming stripped 5 bases from V and 3 bases from J, with 14 bases between. CDR3 length: 14 amino acids. Per germline, CDR1 SGHRS and CDR2 YFSETQ. The CDR3 region has the DNA TGCGCCAGCAGGCCAAAGATTGGGGACACTGAAGCTTTCTTT. Residues: CASRPKIGDTEAFF.

CDR3 loop: CSATGTGVAMGTDTQYF. CDR3 coding DNA: TGCAGTGCCACCGGGACAGGGGTAGCTATGGGCACAGATACGCAGTATTTT. V gene TRBV20-1 combines with J gene TRBJ2-3, with 10 bases matching TRBD1. The V and J ends lost 6 bases and 1 base, in that order; junction bases with no gene match: 13. This CDR3 comprises 17 residues. The germline V gene has CDR1 DFQATT and CDR2 SNEGSKA (reference sequence).

This clonotype was found once. V usage is TRBV27 and J usage is TRBJ1-2; D unclear. Trimming pared 4 bases from V and 2 bases from J, leaving 8 bases between. The CDR3 consists of 13 residues. Germline CDR1 reads MNHEY; CDR2 reads SMNVEV (reference sequence). The CDR3 loop reads CASSSWVNYGYTF. The DNA for the CDR3 is TGTGCCAGCAGTTCCTGGGTCAACTATGGCTACACCTTC.

This clonotype was observed a handful of times. This sequence joins TRBV6-1 and TRBJ2-1, with 8 bases fitting TRBD2. V lost 6 bases to trimming and J lost 3 bases; unmatched junction nucleotides: 7. Germline CDR1 MNHNS, CDR2 SASEGT. The CDR3 is 15 amino acids. The CDR3 reads CASSQPGTSYNEQFF. CDR3 DNA sequence: TGTGCCAGCAGCCAACCCGGGACTAGCTACAATGAGCAGTTCTTC.

The rearrangement links TRBV29-1 to TRBJ1-2; 9 bases are shared with TRBD1. J gave up 1 base and V 6 bases, and 9 bases lay outside the gene matches. In germline, CDR1 is SQVTM, CDR2 ANQGSEA. This CDR3 comprises 15 residues. For the CDR3, the DNA is TGCAGCGTCCCCTCACAGGGGGCTGTTAACTATGGCTACACCTTC. Amino acid sequence: CSVPSQGAVNYGYTF.

This clonotype came up a few times. V is TRBV7-3 and J is TRBJ2-1; perhaps TRBD1 as D (5 bases). V gave up 5 bases and J gave up 2 bases, with 13 bases separating them. The CDR3 is 15 amino acids. The germline V gene has CDR1 SGHTA and CDR2 FQGTGA. In DNA, the CDR3 is TGTGCCAGCAGCGCAACAGGTCCAGCCTACAATGAGCAGTTCTTC. This translates into CASSATGPAYNEQFF. Variable domain in full (rest from reference TRBV7-3 and TRBJ2-1): GAGVSQTPSNKVTEKGKYVELRCDPISGHTALYWYRQSLGQGPEFLIYFQGTGAADDSGLPNDRFFAVRPEGSVSTLKIQRTERGDSAVYLCASSATGPAYNEQFFGPGTRLTVL.

The chain employs TRBV20-1 and TRBJ2-3; 9 bases fit TRBD1. The CDR3 has 15 amino acids. V was pared by 4 bases and J by 4 bases, with 9 bases of the junction left unmatched. Germline loops: CDR1 DFQATT, CDR2 SNEGSKA (reference sequence). The chain's CDR3 is CSAIDRDRVPDTQYF. CDR3 DNA sequence: TGCAGTGCTATTGACCGGGACAGGGTACCAGATACGCAGTATTTT.

The chain is built from TRBV6-1 and TRBJ1-1, with a possible D match to TRBD1 (6 bases). CDR1 and CDR2 from the germline V gene are MNHNS and SASEGT. This CDR3 has 14 amino acids. Trimming took off 3 bases at V and 5 bases at J, with 13 bases between the two ends. CDR3 sequence (DNA): TGTGCCAGCAGTGAGGGGGCGCTAAAAACTGAAGCTTTCTTT. Protein sequence: CASSEGALKTEAFF.

The chain has TRBV20-1 and TRBJ2-2; no clear D. The germline gives CDR1 DFQATT, CDR2 SNEGSKA (reference sequence). This CDR3 comprises 15 residues. Between the trimmed V and J ends, which lost 0 bases and 5 bases, there was a span of 13 bases. CDR3 sequence reads: CSAREGSLGTGELFF. The CDR3 nucleotides read TGCAGTGCTAGAGAGGGCAGCCTAGGGACCGGGGAGCTGTTTTTT.

This clonotype was seen only a few times. V and J are TRBV4-1 and TRBJ1-4, with 9 bases that match TRBD1. This CDR3 has 15 residues. The germline V gene has CDR1 MGHRA and CDR2 YSYEKL. Losses at the gene ends were 4 bases for V and 8 bases for J; bases not matched to a gene: 8. CDR3 DNA sequence: TGCGCCAGCAGCCCCACGGACAGGGGAGGGGAAAAACTGTTTTTT. Translation gives CASSPTDRGGEKLFF.

This clonotype has just a few counts. V and J are TRBV6-1 and TRBJ1-1; D is possibly TRBD1 (6 bases). The CDR3 loop spans 16 amino acids. From germline, CDR1 is MNHNS and CDR2 SASEGT. Trimming took 2 bases from V and 1 from J, leaving 14 bases between them. CDR3 loop: CASSEPRDTKNTEAFF. In nucleotides, the CDR3 is TGTGCCAGCAGTGAACCCCGGGACACCAAGAACACTGAAGCTTTCTTT.

This clonotype was seen only a few times. The chain links TRBV29-1 to TRBJ1-2; 8 positions agree with TRBD1. The CDR3 totals 14 residues. Germline-derived CDR1 and CDR2 are SQVTM and ANQGSEA. V lost 3 bases, J lost 4 bases, and 7 bases stayed unmatched. For the CDR3, the DNA is TGCAGCGTTGACGATACAGGGGGGGTCTATGGCTACACCTTC. Translated, it gives CSVDDTGGVYGYTF.

A few counts support this clonotype. The chain links TRBV12-3 or TRBV12-4 to TRBJ1-1; a weak D match, TRBD1 (5 bases). The CDR3 is made up of 15 amino acids. V shed 2 bases and J shed 3 bases, with 13 bases lying between them. The CDR3 is CASSLRSGGDTEAFF. As DNA, the CDR3 is TGTGCCAGCAGTTTACGATCGGGAGGGGACACTGAAGCTTTCTTT.

J is TRBJ2-7 and V is TRBV20-1; TRBD2 agrees at 10 bases. The ends lost 0 bases at V and 6 bases at J; junction bases unmatched: 5. The CDR3 loop spans 14 amino acids. The germline V gene has CDR1 DFQATT and CDR2 SNEGSKA (reference sequence). For the CDR3, the DNA is TGCAGTGCTAGAGATCCGGGACTAGCGACCGAGCAGTACTTC. Encoded protein: CSARDPGLATEQYF.

This clonotype appeared a few times. The chain links TRBV20-1 to TRBJ2-3, with 7 nucleotides matching TRBD2. Germline CDR1 and CDR2: DFQATT and SNEGSKA (reference sequence). This CDR3 has 15 amino acids. Trimming cost V 5 bases and J 0 bases; bases outside gene matches: 8. The CDR3 is CSARQRGSSTDTQYF. The DNA for the CDR3 is TGCAGTGCTCGACAGCGGGGCTCTAGCACAGATACGCAGTATTTT.

The chain joins TRBV20-1 to TRBJ1-1, with 11 positions matching TRBD1. Trimming cost V 5 bases and J 1 base; bases outside gene matches: 6. CDR1 and CDR2 (germline): DFQATT, SNEGSKA (reference sequence). The CDR3 extends over 15 amino acids. In DNA form, the CDR3 reads TGCAGTGCTGAGGACAGGGGGCAGGGGAACACTGAAGCTTTCTTT. This gives the protein CSAEDRGQGNTEAFF.